Sequencing of this T cell receptor (beta chain) was carried out in a study of blood T cells in healthy people across ages (dated by TCRdb to between 2014 and 2017). Context from the whole study: Template switching captured roughly one uniquely barcoded TCR beta cDNA molecule per two T cells in model experiments. To avoid experimental bias, donors of different ages were spread randomly across the sequencing lanes. Two additional independent replicas of 1 million unique cDNA reads from the same blood draw were analyzed for two donors (one aged 18 to 30 and one aged 80 or older). Four age groups were formed from the donors: young (average roughly 16 years), middle-aged (just under 40), aged (over 55) and long-lived (approximately 78). The study measured age-related changes in TCR beta repertoire diversity using deep sequencing normalized with unique cDNA molecular identifiers.

The 39 donors, aged about 6 to 95 years, were systemically healthy Caucasian individuals from Russia. Ten milliliters of peripheral blood were drawn from each donor into EDTA-treated Vacutainer tubes. Ficoll-Paque density-gradient centrifugation was used to isolate PBMCs, with at least 6.5 million per sample. Trizol reagent was used to extract total RNA from PBMCs, with at least 5 micrograms per sample. Naive CD45RAhigh/CD27high T cell percentages were measured by flow cytometry on a PBMC aliquot from every donor. The library was generated by 5' RACE. TCRdb records Illumina HiSeq 2500 as the sequencer. A second about 6 to 11 cycle PCR used a sample-barcoded 5' primer and a J-beta primer mix. A unique molecular identifier was introduced onto each TCR beta cDNA molecule by a template-switch 5' adaptor carrying 12 random nucleotides. Each sample yielded at least 2.5 million CDR3-containing paired-end reads. First-strand cDNA synthesis was performed from all RNA using the Mint cDNA synthesis kit, with priming by a TRBC-specific oligonucleotide. All cDNA was treated with uracil-DNA glycosylase and then went through a first 18-cycle PCR with the universal primers M1SS and BC2_uni_R. The authors processed their data as follows. For normalization, 1 million high-quality reads were randomly selected from each sample, with every read carrying a distinct molecular identifier. Instead of being binned into consensus sequences, reads that shared molecular identifiers were thrown out. MiTCR, with a Q25 quality threshold and the strictest error-elimination algorithm, was used for CDR3 identification, clonotype clustering and error correction. A nonparametric unseen species model using Euler transformation provided a lower-bound estimate of total TCR beta diversity. The public sequencing data were trimmed at Q25 with fastp and processed into clonotypes with MiXCR by TCRdb, which kept only in-frame beta chains. Duplicate CDR3 protein sequences are folded into a single record with the most common DNA and genes. The V and J calls and clone size come from TCRdb's table, not from the authors' own analysis. Across this sample there are around 280,000 distinct CDR3 sequences, with roughly 29% seen only once. The biggest ten clones account for around 29% of the sample.

This clonotype was observed many times. Its antigen specificity is not known. Within one base of it there is no much larger clone, and no base qualities were kept. The CDR3 goes from the cysteine to the phenylalanine over 14 residues. The sequence is cut down to CDR3 DNA, 42 bases in frame from base 1. CDR1 and CDR2 are drawn from the germline V gene: SQVTM, ANQGSEA. Trimming removed 6 bases from V and 3 bases from J; the gene matches leave 5 bases unexplained. What the authors observed across the whole study: Observed TCR beta diversity per million T cells fell roughly linearly with age, and a significant reduction was already apparent by age about 36. There was a strong correlation between observed TCR beta diversity and the percentage of naive T cells measured by flow cytometry. Compared with the aged group, the long-lived group had more naive CD4+ T cells, fewer expanded clones and increased TCR diversity, suggesting age selection. Estimates of total diversity based on one million sequenced T cells were considered lower bounds and underestimates. Donor CMV infection status was unknown, potentially confounding age-related changes in expanded clonotypes. Since profiling was done on bulk unsorted PBMCs, naive and antigen-experienced compartments could not be conclusively compared.

The sequencing input was blood. This clonotype originated in a woman in her 70s in good health. This chain joins TRBV29-1 to TRBJ2-7, with 13 bases in between that match TRBD2. The CDR3 region has the sequence CSVARTSGSYEQYF. The bases are TGCAGCGTAGCCCGGACTAGCGGGAGCTACGAGCAGTACTTC.